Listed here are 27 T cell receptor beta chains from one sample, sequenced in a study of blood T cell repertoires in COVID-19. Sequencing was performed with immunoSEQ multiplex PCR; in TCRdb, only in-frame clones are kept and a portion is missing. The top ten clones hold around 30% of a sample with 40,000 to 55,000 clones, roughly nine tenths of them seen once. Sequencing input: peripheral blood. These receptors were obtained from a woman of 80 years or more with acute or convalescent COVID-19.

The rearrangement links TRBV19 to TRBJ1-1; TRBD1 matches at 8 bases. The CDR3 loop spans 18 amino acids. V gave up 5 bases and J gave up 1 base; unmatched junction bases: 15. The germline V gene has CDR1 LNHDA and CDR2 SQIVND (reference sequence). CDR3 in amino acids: CASSSTQGGDLRNTEAFF. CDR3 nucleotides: TGTGCCAGTAGTTCTACACAGGGGGGCGACTTGAGGAACACTGAAGCTTTCTTT.

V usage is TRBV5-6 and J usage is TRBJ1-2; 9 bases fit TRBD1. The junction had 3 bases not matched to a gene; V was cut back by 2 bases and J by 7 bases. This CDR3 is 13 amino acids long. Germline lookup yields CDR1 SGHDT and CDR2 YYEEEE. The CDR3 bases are TGTGCCAGCAGCTTACAGGGGGCGTTTGGCTACACCTTC. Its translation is CASSLQGAFGYTF. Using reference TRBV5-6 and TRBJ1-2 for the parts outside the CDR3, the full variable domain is DAGVTQSPTHLIKTRGQQVTLRCSPKSGHDTVSWYQQALGQGPQFIFQYYEEEERQRGNFPDRFSGHQFPNYSSELNVNALLLGDSALYLCASSLQGAFGYTFGSGTRLTVV.

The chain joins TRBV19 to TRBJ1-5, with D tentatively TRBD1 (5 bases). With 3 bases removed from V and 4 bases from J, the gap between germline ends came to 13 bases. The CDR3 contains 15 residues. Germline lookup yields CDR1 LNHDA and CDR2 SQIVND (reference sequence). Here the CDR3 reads CASSIGQGPNQPQHF. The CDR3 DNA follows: TGTGCCAGTAGTATTGGTCAGGGTCCAAATCAGCCCCAGCATTTT. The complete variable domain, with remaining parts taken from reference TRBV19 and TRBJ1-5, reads DGGITQSPKYLFRKEGQNVTLSCEQNLNHDAMYWYRQDPGQGLRLIYYSQIVNDFQKGDIAEGYSVSREKKESFPLTVTSAQKNPTAFYLCASSIGQGPNQPQHFGDGTRLSIL.

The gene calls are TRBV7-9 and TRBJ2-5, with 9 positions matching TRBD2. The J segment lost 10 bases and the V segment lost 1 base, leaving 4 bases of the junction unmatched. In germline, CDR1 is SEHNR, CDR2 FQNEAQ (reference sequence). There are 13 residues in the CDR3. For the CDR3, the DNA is TGTGCCAGCAGCTTAGGTCTAGCGGGGATCCAGTACTTC. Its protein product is CASSLGLAGIQYF.

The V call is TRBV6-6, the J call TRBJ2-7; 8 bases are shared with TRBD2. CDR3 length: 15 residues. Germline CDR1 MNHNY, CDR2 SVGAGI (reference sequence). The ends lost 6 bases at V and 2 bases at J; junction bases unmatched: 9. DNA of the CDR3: TGTGCCAGCAGCCCCCGGTTAGCGGGGACCTACGAGCAGTACGTC. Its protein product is CASSPRLAGTYEQYV.

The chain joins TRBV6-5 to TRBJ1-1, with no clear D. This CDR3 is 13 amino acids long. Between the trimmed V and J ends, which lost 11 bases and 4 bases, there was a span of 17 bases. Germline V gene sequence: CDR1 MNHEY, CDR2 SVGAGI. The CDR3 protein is CAVRGSVGTEAFF. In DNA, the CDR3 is TGTGCCGTCCGAGGTTCGGTGGGCACTGAAGCTTTCTTT.

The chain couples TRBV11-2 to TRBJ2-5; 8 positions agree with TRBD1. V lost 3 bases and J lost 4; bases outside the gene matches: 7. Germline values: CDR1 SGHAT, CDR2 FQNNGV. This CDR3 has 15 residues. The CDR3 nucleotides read TGTGCCAGCAGCTTGTTGACAGGGGACGGAGAGACCCAGTACTTC. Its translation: CASSLLTGDGETQYF.

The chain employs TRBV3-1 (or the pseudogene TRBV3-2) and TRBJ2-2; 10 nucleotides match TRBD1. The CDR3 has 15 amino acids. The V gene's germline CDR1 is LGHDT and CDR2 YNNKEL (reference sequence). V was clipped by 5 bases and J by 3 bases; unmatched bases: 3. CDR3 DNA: TGTGCCAGCAGCACCGGGACAGGGGACACCGGGGAGCTGTTTTTT. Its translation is CASSTGTGDTGELFF.

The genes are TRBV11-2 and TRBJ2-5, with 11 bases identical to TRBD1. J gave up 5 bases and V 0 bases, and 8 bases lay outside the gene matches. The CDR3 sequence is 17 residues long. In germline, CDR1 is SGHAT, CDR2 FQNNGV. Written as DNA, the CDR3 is TGTGCCAGCAGCTTAGATAGGGGACAGGGGGAGAGGGAGACCCAGTACTTC. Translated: CASSLDRGQGERETQYF. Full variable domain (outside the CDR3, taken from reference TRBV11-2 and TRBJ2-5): EAGVAQSPRYKIIEKRQSVAFWCNPISGHATLYWYQQILGQGPKLLIQFQNNGVVDDSQLPKDRFSAERLKGVDSTLKIQPAKLEDSAVYLCASSLDRGQGERETQYFGPGTRLLVL.

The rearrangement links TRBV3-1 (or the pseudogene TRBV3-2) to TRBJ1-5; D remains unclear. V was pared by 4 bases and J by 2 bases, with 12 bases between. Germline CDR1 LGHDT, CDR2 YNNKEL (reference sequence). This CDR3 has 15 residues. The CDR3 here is CASSPGPGGNQPQHF. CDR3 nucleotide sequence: TGTGCCAGCAGCCCCGGACCGGGAGGCAATCAGCCCCAGCATTTT.

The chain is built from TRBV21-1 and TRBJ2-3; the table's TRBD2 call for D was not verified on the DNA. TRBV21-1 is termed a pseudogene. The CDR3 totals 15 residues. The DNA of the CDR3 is TGTGCCAGCAGCTATCGACTAGCGGGCACAGATACGCAGTATTTT. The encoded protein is CASSYRLAGTDTQYF.

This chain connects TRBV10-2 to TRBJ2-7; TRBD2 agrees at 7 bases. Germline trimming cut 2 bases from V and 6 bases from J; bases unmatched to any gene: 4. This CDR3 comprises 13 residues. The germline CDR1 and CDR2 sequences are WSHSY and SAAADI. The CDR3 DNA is TGCGCCAGCAGTGAGGAGGGGAGGGGCGAGCAGTACGTC. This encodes CASSEEGRGEQYV.

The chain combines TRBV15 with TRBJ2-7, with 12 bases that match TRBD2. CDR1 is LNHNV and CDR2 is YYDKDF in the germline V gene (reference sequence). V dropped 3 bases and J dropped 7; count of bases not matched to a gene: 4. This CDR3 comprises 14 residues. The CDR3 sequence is CATSRGLAGEEQYF. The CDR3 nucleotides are TGTGCCACCAGCAGGGGACTAGCGGGTGAAGAGCAGTACTTC.

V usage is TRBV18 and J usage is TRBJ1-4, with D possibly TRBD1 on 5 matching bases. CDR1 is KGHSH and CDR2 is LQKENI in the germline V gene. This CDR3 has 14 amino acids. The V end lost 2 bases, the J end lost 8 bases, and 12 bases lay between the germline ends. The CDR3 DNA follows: TGTGCCAGCTCACCAAGGCAGGGTGGAGAAAAACTGTTTTTT. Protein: CASSPRQGGEKLFF.

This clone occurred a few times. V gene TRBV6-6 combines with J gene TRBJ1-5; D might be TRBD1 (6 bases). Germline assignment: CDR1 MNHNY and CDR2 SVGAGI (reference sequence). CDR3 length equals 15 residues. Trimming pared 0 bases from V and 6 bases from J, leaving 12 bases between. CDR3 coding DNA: TGTGCCAGCAGTTACTCGAGAGGGGGAAGTCAGCCCCAGCATTTT. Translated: CASSYSRGGSQPQHF.

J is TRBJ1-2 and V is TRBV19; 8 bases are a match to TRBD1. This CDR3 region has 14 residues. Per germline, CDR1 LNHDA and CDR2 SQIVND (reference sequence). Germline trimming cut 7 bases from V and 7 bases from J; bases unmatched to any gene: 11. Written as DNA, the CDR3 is TGTGCCAGTACCCAGGACAGGGCCGCGGGTGGCTACACCTTC. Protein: CASTQDRAAGGYTF.

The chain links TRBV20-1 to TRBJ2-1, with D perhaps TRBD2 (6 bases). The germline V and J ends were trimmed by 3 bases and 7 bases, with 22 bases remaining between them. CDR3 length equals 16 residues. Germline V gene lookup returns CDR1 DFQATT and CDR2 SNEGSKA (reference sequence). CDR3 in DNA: TGCAGTGCTAGTGACATCAGCGGGCGCATGGGGAATGAGCAGTTCTTC. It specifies CSASDISGRMGNEQFF.

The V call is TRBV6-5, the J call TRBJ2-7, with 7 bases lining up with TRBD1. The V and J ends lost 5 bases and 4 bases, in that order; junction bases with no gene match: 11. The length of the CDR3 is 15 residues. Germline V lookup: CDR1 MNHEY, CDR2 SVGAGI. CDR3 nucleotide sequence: TGTGCCAGCAGTAAGCCGGGACAGCTTTATTACGAGCAGTACTTC. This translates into CASSKPGQLYYEQYF.

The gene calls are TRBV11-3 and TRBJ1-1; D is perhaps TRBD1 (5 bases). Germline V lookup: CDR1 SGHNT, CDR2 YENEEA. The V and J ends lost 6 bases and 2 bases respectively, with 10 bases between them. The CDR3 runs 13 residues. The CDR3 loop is CASSLDSNTEAFF. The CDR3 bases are TGTGCCAGCAGTCTAGACAGCAACACTGAAGCTTTCTTT.

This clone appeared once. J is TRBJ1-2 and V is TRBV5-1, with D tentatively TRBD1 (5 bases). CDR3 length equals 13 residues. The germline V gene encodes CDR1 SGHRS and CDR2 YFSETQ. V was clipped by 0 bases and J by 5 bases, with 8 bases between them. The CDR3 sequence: CASSLGQQYGYTF. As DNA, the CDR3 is TGCGCCAGCAGCTTGGGACAGCAATATGGCTACACCTTC. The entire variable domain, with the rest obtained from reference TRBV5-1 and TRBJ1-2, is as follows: KAGVTQTPRYLIKTRGQQVTLSCSPISGHRSVSWYQQTPGQGLQFLFEYFSETQRNKGNFPGRFSGRQFSNSRSEMNVSTLELGDSALYLCASSLGQQYGYTFGSGTRLTVV.

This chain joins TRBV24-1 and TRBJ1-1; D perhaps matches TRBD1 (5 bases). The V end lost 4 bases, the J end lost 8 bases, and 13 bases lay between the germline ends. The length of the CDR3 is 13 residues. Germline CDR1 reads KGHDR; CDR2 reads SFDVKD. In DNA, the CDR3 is TGTGCCACCAGTGAGACCGGGGGTCCGGAAGCTTTCTTT. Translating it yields CATSETGGPEAFF.

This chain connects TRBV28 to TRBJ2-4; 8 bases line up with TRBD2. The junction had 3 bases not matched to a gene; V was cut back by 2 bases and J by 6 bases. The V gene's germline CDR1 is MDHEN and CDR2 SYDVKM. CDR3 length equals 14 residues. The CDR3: CASSLASGLNIQYF. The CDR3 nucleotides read TGTGCCAGCAGTTTAGCTAGCGGGTTAAACATTCAGTACTTC. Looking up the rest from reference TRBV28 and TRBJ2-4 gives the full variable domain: DVKVTQSSRYLVKRTGEKVFLECVQDMDHENMFWYRQDPGLGLRLIYFSYDVKMKEKGDIPEGYSVSREKKERFSLILESASTNQTSMYLCASSLASGLNIQYFGAGTRLSVL.

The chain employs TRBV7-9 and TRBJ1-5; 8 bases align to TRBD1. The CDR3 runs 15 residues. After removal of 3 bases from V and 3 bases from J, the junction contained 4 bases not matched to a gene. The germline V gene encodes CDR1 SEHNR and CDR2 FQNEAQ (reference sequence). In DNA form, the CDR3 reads TGTGCCAGCAGCTTCGACAGGGGAGTCAATCAGCCCCAGCATTTT. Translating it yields CASSFDRGVNQPQHF.

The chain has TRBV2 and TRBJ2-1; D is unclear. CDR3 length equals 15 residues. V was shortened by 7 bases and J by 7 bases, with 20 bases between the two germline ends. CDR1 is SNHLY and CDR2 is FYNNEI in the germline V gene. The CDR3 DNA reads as TGTGCCAGCACCAGTTCTGGTCCGTCTTCAAATGAGCAGTTCTTC. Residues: CASTSSGPSSNEQFF.

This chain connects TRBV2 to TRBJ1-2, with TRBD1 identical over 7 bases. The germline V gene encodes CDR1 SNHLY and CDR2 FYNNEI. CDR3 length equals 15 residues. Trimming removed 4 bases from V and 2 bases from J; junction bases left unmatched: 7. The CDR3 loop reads CASSVEGTENYGYTF. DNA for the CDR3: TGTGCCAGCAGTGTCGAAGGGACAGAGAACTATGGCTACACCTTC.

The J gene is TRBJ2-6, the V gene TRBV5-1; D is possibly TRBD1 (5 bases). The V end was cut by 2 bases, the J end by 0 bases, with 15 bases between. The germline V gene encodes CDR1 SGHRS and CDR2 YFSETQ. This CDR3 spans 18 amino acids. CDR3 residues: CASSFAGIRSSGANVLTF. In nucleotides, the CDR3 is TGCGCCAGCAGCTTCGCAGGGATTCGAAGCTCTGGGGCCAACGTCCTGACTTTC. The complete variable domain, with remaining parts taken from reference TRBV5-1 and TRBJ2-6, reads KAGVTQTPRYLIKTRGQQVTLSCSPISGHRSVSWYQQTPGQGLQFLFEYFSETQRNKGNFPGRFSGRQFSNSRSEMNVSTLELGDSALYLCASSFAGIRSSGANVLTFGAGSRLTVL.

CDR3 region: CASSVGPYNEQFF. The DNA for the CDR3 is TGCGCCAGCTCGGTGGGGCCCTACAATGAGCAGTTCTTC. V usage is TRBV10-1 and J usage is TRBJ2-1; TRBD1 might be the D (5 bases). Trimming removed 8 bases from V and 2 bases from J, with 10 bases in between. The CDR3 length is 13 residues. The germline V gene has CDR1 WNHNN and CDR2 SYGVQD (reference sequence).